This TCR beta chain was recorded in a study of T cells in Graves' hyperthyroidism and ophthalmopathy. The CDR3 is made up of 12 amino acids. V dropped 4 bases and J dropped 1 base, with 5 bases sitting between them. No ophthalmopathy progression within 18 months constituted stable Graves' hyperthyroidism. Hyperthyroidism, newly diagnosed and lasting under 2 months, affected patients aged 18 to 65. Patients with uncontrolled infections, other autoimmune diseases, pregnancy or lactation were excluded. Source material for PBMCs was about 10 ml fresh peripheral blood. TCR beta CDR3 regions were amplified from RNA transcripts. Carried out on the TCR CDR3, a first-round RT-PCR used the HTBI primer set. TCRdb ran MiXCR on the multiplex PCR reads and lists one entry per CDR3 protein. The data show around 690,000 distinct CDR3 sequences, roughly 17% seen once. This clonotype appeared many times.

The sequenced sample consisted of blood. The TCR comes from a man between 45 and 60 years old with Graves' hyperthyroidism. The chain carries TRBV12-3 or TRBV12-4 and TRBJ2-7; D is uncertain. The DNA for the CDR3 is TGTGCCAGCAGTTCCCAATCCTACGAGCAGTACTTC. Its protein is CASSSQSYEQYF.